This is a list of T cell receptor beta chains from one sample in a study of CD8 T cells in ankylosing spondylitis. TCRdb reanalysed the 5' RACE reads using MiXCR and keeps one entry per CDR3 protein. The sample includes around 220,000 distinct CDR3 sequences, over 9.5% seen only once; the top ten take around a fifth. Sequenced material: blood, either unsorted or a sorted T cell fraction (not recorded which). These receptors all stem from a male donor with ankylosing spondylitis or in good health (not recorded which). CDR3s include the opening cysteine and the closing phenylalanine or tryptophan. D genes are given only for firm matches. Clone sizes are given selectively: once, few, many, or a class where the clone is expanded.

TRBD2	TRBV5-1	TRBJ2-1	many	TGCGCCAGCAGCTCTTGGACTAGCGGGGGCTCCTACAATGAGCAGTTCTTC	CASSSWTSGGSYNEQFF
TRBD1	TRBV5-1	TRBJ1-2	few	TGCGCCAGCAGCTCACAGGGGCAAGGAAGCTATGGCTACACCTTC	CASSSQGQGSYGYTF
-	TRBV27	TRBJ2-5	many	TGTGCCAGCAGTTTTCGGGGACGGGTAGAGACCCAGTACTTC	CASSFRGRVETQYF
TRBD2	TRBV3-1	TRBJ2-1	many	TGTGCCAGCAGCAAACTAGCGGGGCAATCGGGTGAGCAGTTCTTC	CASSKLAGQSGEQFF
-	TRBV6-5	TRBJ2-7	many	TGTGCCAGCAGTTTGACAGTCGAAGGCTCCCACGAGCAGTACTTC	CASSLTVEGSHEQYF
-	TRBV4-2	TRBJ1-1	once	TGTGCCAGCAGCCAAGCCTTAAGTCGGGGAGTGACTGAAGCTTTCTTT	CASSQALSRGVTEAFF
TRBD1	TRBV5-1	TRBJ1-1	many	TGCGCCAGCAGCCACTCCGGACAGGACACTGAAGCTTTCTTT	CASSHSGQDTEAFF
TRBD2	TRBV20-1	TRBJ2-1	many	TGCAGTGCTAAGACTAGCGGGGGGGCCAGCTCCTACAATGAGCAGTTCTTC	CSAKTSGGASSYNEQFF
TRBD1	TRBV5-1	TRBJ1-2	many	TGCGCCAGCAGCTTGACAGGGGGCGGCGGCTACACCTTC	CASSLTGGGGYTF
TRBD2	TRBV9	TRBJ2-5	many	TGTGCCAGCAGCGTGGCTAGCGGGGGCATTACAGAGACCCAGTACTTC	CASSVASGGITETQYF
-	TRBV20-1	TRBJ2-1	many	TGCAGTGCCCTTGGCCAATACAATGAGCAGTTCTTC	CSALGQYNEQFF
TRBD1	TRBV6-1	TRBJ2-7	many	TGTGCCAGCAGATCGGACAGGGCATACGAGCAGTACTTC	CASRSDRAYEQYF
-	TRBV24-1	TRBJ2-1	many	TGTGCCACCAGTGGTCTCGGGGCCAGCTCCTACAATGAGCAGTTCTTC	CATSGLGASSYNEQFF
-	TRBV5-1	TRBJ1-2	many	TGCGCCAGCAGCACGGACACCTATGGCTACACCTTC	CASSTDTYGYTF
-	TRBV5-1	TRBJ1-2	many	TGCGCCAGCAGCTTGATACTCGATTCTAACTATGGCTACACCTTC	CASSLILDSNYGYTF
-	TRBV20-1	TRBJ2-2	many	TGCAGTGCGCAACCTCCATTAAACACCGGGGAGCTGTTTTTT	CSAQPPLNTGELFF
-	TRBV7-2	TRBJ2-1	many	TGTGCCAGCAGCTTAGGACCAGACTACAATGAGCAGTTCTTC	CASSLGPDYNEQFF
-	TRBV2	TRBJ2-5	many	TGTGCCAGCAGTGAGACGGAGACCCAGTACTTC	CASSETETQYF
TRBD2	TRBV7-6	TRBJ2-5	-	TGTGCCAGCAGCTTAGGACTAGCGGGGGGGCAGACCCAGTACTTC	CASSLGLAGGQTQYF
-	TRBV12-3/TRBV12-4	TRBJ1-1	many	TGTGCCAGCACCCTCGGGGGGCGCGTAACTGAAGCTTTCTTT	CASTLGGRVTEAFF
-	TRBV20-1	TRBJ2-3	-	TGCAGTGCGCGCCCTGTTAGCACAGATACGCAGTATTTT	CSARPVSTDTQYF
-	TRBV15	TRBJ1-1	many	TGTGCCACCAGCAGAGGACGTGGAAAGGGGAACACTGAAGCTTTCTTT	CATSRGRGKGNTEAFF
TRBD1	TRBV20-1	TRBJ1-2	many	TGCAGTGCTAGAGGGGCCGGGAGAGGGACAGTCTATGGCTACACCTTC	CSARGAGRGTVYGYTF
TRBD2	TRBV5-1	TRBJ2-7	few	TGCGCCAGCAGTCTGGCGGGGGACCTAGTCGAGCAGTACTTC	CASSLAGDLVEQYF
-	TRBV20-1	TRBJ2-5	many	TGCAGTGCTAGTGAGGGGGGGAAGAAGACCCAGTACTTC	CSASEGGKKTQYF
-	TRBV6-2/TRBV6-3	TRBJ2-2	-	TGTGCCAGCGGGGGGATCCGTTCCGGGGAGCTGTTTTTT	CASGGIRSGELFF
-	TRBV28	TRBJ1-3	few	TGTGCCAGCAGTCGGACGTCCATTCTCCGCAACACCATATATTTT	CASSRTSILRNTIYF
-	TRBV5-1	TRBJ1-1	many	TGCGCCAGCAGCTTCGGCAGTTTGAACACTGAAGCTTTCTTT	CASSFGSLNTEAFF
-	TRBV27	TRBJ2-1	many	TGTGCCAGCACCAAACCCGGACGGTTGAGTGAGCAGTTCTTC	CASTKPGRLSEQFF
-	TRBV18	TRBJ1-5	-	TGTGCCAGCTCATCAGGGGTAGGGCAGCCCCAGCATTTT	CASSSGVGQPQHF
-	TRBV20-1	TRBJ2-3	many	TGCAGACAGGGTAGCACAGATACGCAGTATTTT	CRQGSTDTQYF
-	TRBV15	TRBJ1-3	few	TGTGCCACCAGCAGGGCCCCGACAGGCTACTCCTCTGGAAACACCATATATTTT	CATSRAPTGYSSGNTIYF
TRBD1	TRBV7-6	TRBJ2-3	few	TGTGCCACGAGTGGACAGGGGGTGGCAGATACGCAGTATTTT	CATSGQGVADTQYF
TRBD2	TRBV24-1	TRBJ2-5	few	TGTGCCACCAGTGATTTAGCGGGGGGAGACCAAGAGACCCAGTACTTC	CATSDLAGGDQETQYF
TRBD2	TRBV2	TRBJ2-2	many	TGTGCCAGCACCGGGACTAGCGACGGGGAGCTGTTTTTT	CASTGTSDGELFF
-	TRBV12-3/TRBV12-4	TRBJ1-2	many	TGTGCCAGCAGTTGGGGTGGGGGTTTTGGCTATGGCTACACCTTC	CASSWGGGFGYGYTF
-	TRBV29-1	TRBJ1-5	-	TGCAGCGTTGGCCAGGGCCCCAATCAGCCCCAGCATTTT	CSVGQGPNQPQHF
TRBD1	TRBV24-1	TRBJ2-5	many	TGTGCCACCAGTGACTGGGACAGGGAGACCCAGTACTTC	CATSDWDRETQYF
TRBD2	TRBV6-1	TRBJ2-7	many	TGTGCCGGTCGTGGGGCTAGCGGGGCCATTCGGCAGTACTTC	CAGRGASGAIRQYF
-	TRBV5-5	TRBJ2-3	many	TGTGCCAGCAGCTTGAGTTTGGGGGCCACAGATACGCAGTATTTT	CASSLSLGATDTQYF
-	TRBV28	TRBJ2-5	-	TGTGCCAGCAGAACGGTACAAGAGACCCAGTACTTC	CASRTVQETQYF
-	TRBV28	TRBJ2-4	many	TGTGCCAGCGCCTTAAGTATCACCAAAAACATTCAGTACTTC	CASALSITKNIQYF
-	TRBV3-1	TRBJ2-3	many	TGTGCCAGCAGCCTCCGGGACTTTCGCGATACGCAGTATTTT	CASSLRDFRDTQYF
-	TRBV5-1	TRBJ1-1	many	TGCGCCAGCAGCTTGTACGGGGGCCAGAACACTGAAGCTTTCTTT	CASSLYGGQNTEAFF
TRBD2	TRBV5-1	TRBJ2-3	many	TGCGCCAGCAGCTTTCTGGGGACTAGCGGGGGGGCATCGGATACGCAGTATTTT	CASSFLGTSGGASDTQYF
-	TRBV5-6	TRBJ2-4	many	TGTGCCAGCAGCTTGAACCCCCAGGGGGCCAAAAACATTCAGTACTTC	CASSLNPQGAKNIQYF